This T cell receptor beta chain was profiled in a study of shared clonotypes between healthy human individuals. Libraries were prepared by immunoSEQ multiplex PCR; TCRdb keeps only in-frame clonotypes and omits some of them. The repertoire consists of 1,400,000 or so clones, with 98% occurring once and the leading ten covering approximately 0.38%. CDR3 size: 19 residues. The V gene's germline CDR1 is SGHVS and CDR2 FNYEAQ. Deletions cut 1 base from V and 2 bases from J, with 24 bases between. The chain carries TRBV7-6 and TRBJ2-7; the D gene is possibly TRBD1 (6 bases). The clonotype was recovered from a man in his thirties or forties in good health. The specimen was naive CD4+ T cells sorted from blood. Described subset: CD45RA+ positively selected. In DNA, the CDR3 is TGTGCCAGCAGCTTAGGGACCGCCGGTGGGGGCCCCAATACCTACGAGCAGTACTTC. Translation gives CASSLGTAGGGPNTYEQYF.